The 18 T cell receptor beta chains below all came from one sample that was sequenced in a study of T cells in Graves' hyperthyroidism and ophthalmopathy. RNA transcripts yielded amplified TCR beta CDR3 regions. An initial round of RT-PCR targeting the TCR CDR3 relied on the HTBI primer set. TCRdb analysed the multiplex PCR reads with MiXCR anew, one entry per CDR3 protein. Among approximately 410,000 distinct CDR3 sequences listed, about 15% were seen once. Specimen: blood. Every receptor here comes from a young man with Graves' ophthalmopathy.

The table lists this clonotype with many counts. CDR3 protein: CASSQDLSRGRTDTQYF. CDR3 coding DNA: TGTGCCAGCAGCCAAGACCTTAGCAGGGGTCGGACAGATACGCAGTATTTT. The chain links TRBV3-1 to TRBJ2-3; weak D call: TRBD1 (6 bases). CDR1 LGHDT and CDR2 YNNKEL come from the germline V gene (reference sequence). V lost 0 bases and J lost 3, with 16 bases in between. This CDR3 is 17 amino acids long.

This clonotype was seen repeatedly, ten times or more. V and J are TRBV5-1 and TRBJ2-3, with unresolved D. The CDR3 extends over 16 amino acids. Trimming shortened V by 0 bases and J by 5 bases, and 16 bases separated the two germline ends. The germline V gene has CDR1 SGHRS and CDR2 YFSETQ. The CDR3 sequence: CASSLAGRPQVDTQYF. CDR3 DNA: TGCGCCAGCAGCTTGGCCGGCAGGCCGCAGGTAGATACGCAGTATTTT.

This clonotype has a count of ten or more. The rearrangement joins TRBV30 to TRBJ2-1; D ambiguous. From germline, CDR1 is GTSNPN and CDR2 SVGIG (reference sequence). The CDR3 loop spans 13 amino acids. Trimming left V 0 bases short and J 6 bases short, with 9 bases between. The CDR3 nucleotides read TGTGCCTGGAGTGTAAGCAGTTTCAATGAGCAGTTCTTC. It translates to CAWSVSSFNEQFF.

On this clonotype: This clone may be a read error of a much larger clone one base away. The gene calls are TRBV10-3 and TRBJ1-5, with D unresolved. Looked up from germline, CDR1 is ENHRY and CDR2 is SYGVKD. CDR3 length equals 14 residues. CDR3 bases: TGTGCCATCAGGGAGTCTGGCCGAGATCAGCCCCAGCATTTT. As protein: CAIRESGRDQPQHF.

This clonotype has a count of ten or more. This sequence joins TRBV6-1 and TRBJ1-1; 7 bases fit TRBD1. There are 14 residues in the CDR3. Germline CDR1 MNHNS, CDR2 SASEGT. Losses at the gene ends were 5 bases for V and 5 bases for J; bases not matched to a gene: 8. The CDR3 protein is CASSFQRGQTEAFF. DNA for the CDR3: TGTGCCAGCAGTTTCCAGAGGGGGCAAACTGAAGCTTTCTTT.

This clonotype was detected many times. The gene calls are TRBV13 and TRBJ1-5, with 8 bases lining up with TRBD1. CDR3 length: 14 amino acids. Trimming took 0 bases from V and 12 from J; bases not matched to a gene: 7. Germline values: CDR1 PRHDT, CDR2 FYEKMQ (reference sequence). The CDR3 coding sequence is TGTGCCAGCAGCTTAGGGACCCAGGGGGCTAACCAGCATTTT. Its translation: CASSLGTQGANQHF.

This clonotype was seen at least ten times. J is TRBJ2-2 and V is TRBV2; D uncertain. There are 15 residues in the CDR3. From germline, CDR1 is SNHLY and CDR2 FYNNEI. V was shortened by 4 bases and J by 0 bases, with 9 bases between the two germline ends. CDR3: CASSGQPANTGELFF. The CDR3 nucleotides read TGTGCCAGCAGTGGCCAGCCCGCGAACACCGGGGAGCTGTTTTTT.

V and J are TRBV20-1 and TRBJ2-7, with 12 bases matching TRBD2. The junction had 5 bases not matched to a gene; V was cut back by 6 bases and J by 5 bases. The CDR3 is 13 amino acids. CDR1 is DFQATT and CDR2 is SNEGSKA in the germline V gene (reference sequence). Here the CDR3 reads CSATSGGSDEQYF. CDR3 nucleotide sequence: TGCAGTGCCACTAGCGGGGGGAGCGACGAGCAGTACTTC.

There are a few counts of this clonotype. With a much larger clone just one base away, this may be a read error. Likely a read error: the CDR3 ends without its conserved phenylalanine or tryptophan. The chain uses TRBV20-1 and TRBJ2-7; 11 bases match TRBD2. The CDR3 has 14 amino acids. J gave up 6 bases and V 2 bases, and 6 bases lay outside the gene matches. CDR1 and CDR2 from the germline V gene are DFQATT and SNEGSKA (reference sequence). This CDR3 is CSARRGLAGGEQYL. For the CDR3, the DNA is TGCAGTGCTAGAAGGGGCCTAGCGGGAGGCGAGCAGTACCTC.

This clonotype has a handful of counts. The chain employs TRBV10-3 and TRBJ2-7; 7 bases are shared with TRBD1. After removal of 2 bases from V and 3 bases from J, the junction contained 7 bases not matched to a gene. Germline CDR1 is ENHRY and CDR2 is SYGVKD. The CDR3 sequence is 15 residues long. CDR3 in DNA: TGTGCCATCAGTGAGGGTCAGGGGGAAAACTACGAGCAGTACTTC. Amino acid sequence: CAISEGQGENYEQYF.

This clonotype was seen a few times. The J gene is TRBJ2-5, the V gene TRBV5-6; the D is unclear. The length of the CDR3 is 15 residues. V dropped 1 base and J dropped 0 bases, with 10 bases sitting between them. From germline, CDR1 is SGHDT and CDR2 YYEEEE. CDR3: CASSLLFDDQETQYF. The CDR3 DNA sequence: TGTGCCAGCAGCTTGCTCTTCGACGACCAAGAGACCCAGTACTTC.

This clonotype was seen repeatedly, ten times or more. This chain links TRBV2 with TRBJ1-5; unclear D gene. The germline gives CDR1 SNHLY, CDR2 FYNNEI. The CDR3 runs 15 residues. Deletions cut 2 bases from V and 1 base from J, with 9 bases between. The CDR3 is CASSERSGSNQPQHF. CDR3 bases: TGTGCCAGCAGTGAAAGATCAGGAAGCAATCAGCCCCAGCATTTT.

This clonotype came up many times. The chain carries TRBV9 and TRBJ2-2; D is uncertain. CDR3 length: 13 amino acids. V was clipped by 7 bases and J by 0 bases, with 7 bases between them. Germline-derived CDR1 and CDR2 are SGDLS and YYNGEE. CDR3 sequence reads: CASHSTNTGELFF. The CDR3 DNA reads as TGTGCCAGCCACAGTACGAACACCGGGGAGCTGTTTTTT.

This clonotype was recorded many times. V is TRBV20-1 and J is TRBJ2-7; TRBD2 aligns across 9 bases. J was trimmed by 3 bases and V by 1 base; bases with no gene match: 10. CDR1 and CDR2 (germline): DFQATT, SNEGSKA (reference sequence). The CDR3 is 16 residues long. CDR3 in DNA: TGCAGTGCTAGAGGGGACCTAGCGGGAACCTACTACGAGCAGTACTTC. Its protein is CSARGDLAGTYYEQYF.

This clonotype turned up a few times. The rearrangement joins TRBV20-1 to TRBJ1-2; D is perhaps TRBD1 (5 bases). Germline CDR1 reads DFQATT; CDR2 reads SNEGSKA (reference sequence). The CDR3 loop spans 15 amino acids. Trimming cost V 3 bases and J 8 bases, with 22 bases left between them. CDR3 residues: CSASLQQEAAGGYTF. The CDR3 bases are TGCAGTGCTAGTCTTCAGCAGGAGGCCGCAGGGGGCTACACCTTC.

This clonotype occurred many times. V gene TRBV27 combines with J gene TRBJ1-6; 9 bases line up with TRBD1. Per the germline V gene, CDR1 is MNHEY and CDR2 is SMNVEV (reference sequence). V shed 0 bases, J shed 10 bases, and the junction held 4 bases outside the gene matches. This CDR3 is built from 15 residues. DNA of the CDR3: TGTGCCAGCAGTTTATCCCCGACAGGGGGGTCACCCCTCCACTTT. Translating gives CASSLSPTGGSPLHF.

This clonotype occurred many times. The CDR3 protein is CASSQDLSLAGDDTQYF. CDR3 DNA sequence: TGTGCCAGCAGCCAAGATTTATCGCTAGCGGGAGATGATACGCAGTATTTT. The chain employs TRBV4-2 and TRBJ2-3; 10 nucleotides align to TRBD2. V shed 0 bases, J shed 6 bases, and the junction held 9 bases outside the gene matches. CDR3 length equals 17 residues. Germline CDR1 is LGHNA and CDR2 is YNFKEQ.

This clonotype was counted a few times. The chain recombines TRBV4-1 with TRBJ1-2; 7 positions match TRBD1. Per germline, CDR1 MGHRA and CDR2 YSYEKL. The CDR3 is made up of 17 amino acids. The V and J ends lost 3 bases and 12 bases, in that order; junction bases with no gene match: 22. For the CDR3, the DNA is TGCGCCAGCAGCCAGCAACGACAGGGTGCGGGTTCAGGGGTAAACACCTTC. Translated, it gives CASSQQRQGAGSGVNTF.